Sequencing of this T cell receptor beta chain was carried out in a study of blood T cell repertoires in COVID-19. Study context: Acute and convalescent COVID-19 specimens originated in the United States, Italy and Spain.

Unmatched junction bases numbered 8, after V lost 1 base and J lost 0 bases. Germline assignment: CDR1 SGHAT and CDR2 FQNNGV. The CDR3 has 18 amino acids. TCRdb keeps only in-frame clones here, not all; method: immunoSEQ multiplex PCR. The table includes 300,000 or so clones, about 82% detected once. The sequence was obtained from a woman aged 45-60 years with acute or convalescent COVID-19. Source material: peripheral blood. The rearrangement links TRBV11-2 to TRBJ1-5, with 8 bases that match TRBD1. The chain's CDR3 is CASSLATDRADSNQPQHF. CDR3 sequence (DNA): TGTGCCAGCAGCTTAGCTACGGACAGGGCAGATAGCAATCAGCCCCAGCATTTT.